Below, 16 T cell receptor beta chains from the same sample are listed, as sequenced in a study of OX40 agonist ivuxolimab in advanced cancers. Using immunoSEQ multiplex PCR, the repertoire was profiled, and TCRdb retains in-frame clones only, with some absent. Of more than 40,000 clones detected, 88% appear once; the ten largest clones hold 1.1%. Sequenced material: CD4+ or CD8+ T cells sorted from blood, taken in a trial of the OX40 agonist ivuxolimab. These receptors all stem from an adult with an advanced solid tumor such as melanoma, head and neck, liver or kidney cancer.

This clone was observed a handful of times. The rearrangement links TRBV4-3 to TRBJ1-1; no definite D call. Trimming left V 0 bases short and J 3 bases short, with 2 bases between. The CDR3 sequence is 12 residues long. CDR1 LGHNA and CDR2 YSLEER come from the germline V gene. This CDR3 reads CASSQDYTEAFF. The CDR3 DNA is TGCGCCAGCAGCCAAGATTACACTGAAGCTTTCTTT.

This sequence joins TRBV29-1 and TRBJ2-1; 8 bases line up with TRBD2. The CDR3 sequence is 17 residues long. Trimming removed 5 bases from V and 0 bases from J; junction bases left unmatched: 12. CDR1 is SQVTM and CDR2 is ANQGSEA in the germline V gene. CDR3 residues: CSVRGGVSGSSYNEQFF. The CDR3 nucleotides read TGCAGCGTTCGGGGGGGGGTGAGTGGCAGCTCCTACAATGAGCAGTTCTTC.

The gene calls are TRBV7-2 and TRBJ1-3; D call uncertain. This CDR3 spans 15 amino acids. V was trimmed by 1 base and J by 4 bases, leaving 11 bases between them. Germline V lookup: CDR1 SGHTA, CDR2 FQGNSA. The CDR3 nucleotides are TGTGCCAGCAGCTTAGATCGGGTGAACGGAAACACCATATATTTT. Translating gives CASSLDRVNGNTIYF.

V gene TRBV19 combines with J gene TRBJ2-2, with D uncertain. CDR1 is LNHDA and CDR2 is SQIVND in the germline V gene (reference sequence). The V gene lost 6 bases and the J gene lost 0 bases, with 14 bases spanning the gap. The length of the CDR3 is 16 residues. CDR3 bases: TGTGCCAGTAGAGAACTACTAAAAACGAACACCGGGGAGCTGTTTTTT. Amino acid sequence: CASRELLKTNTGELFF.

The CDR3 spells CASSIVEGTGGEQYF. The CDR3 DNA sequence: TGTGCCAGTAGTATAGTTGAGGGGACAGGGGGCGAGCAGTACTTC. The V call is TRBV19, the J call TRBJ2-5; 11 nucleotides align to TRBD1. The J call may be incorrect, as the DNA end agrees better with TRBJ2-7. The CDR3 has 15 amino acids. The germline V gene has CDR1 LNHDA and CDR2 SQIVND (reference sequence).

The chain uses TRBV28 and TRBJ1-3; D is undetermined. This CDR3 comprises 13 residues. CDR1 is MDHEN and CDR2 is SYDVKM in the germline V gene. V lost 5 bases and J lost 6, with 11 bases in between. CDR3 region: CASSTVNENTIYF. The CDR3 DNA is TGTGCCAGCAGTACAGTAAACGAAAACACCATATATTTT.

The rearrangement links TRBV18 to TRBJ2-2; the D gene is possibly TRBD2 (5 bases). The CDR3 covers 14 residues. CDR1 is KGHSH and CDR2 is LQKENI in the germline V gene. V lost 2 bases and J lost 4, with 8 bases in between. The DNA for the CDR3 is TGTGCCAGCTCACCAACTAGTACCACCGGGGAGCTGTTTTTT. Its protein product is CASSPTSTTGELFF.

The J gene is TRBJ1-1, the V gene TRBV28, with a tentative D call TRBD1 (6 bases). The CDR3 is 16 amino acids. CDR1 and CDR2 from the germline V gene are MDHEN and SYDVKM. V shed 5 bases and J shed 0 bases, with 16 bases lying between them. CDR3 protein: CASSPPGQIMNTEAFF. The CDR3 DNA reads TGTGCCAGCAGTCCCCCCGGACAGATTATGAACACTGAAGCTTTCTTT.

The V gene is TRBV7-9, the J gene TRBJ2-7; D uncertain. Trimming left V 2 bases short and J 1 base short, with 9 bases between. In germline, CDR1 is SEHNR, CDR2 FQNEAQ (reference sequence). The CDR3 has 14 residues. The CDR3 coding sequence is TGTGCCAGCAGCTTAAGTAAGGGTTCCTACGAGCAGTACTTC. As protein: CASSLSKGSYEQYF.

As DNA, the CDR3 is TGTGCCAGCAGCAGACTAGCCACCTTGGTCGAGCAGTACTTC. Translation: CASSRLATLVEQYF. The J gene is TRBJ2-7, the V gene TRBV27, with 7 bases matching TRBD2. V lost 6 bases, J lost 6 bases, and 11 bases stayed unmatched. Germline assignment: CDR1 MNHEY and CDR2 SMNVEV (reference sequence). The CDR3 is made up of 14 amino acids.

The chain combines TRBV29-1 with TRBJ1-2; D may be TRBD1 (5 bases). Trimming stripped 6 bases from V and 8 bases from J, with 10 bases between. Germline CDR1 SQVTM, CDR2 ANQGSEA. The CDR3 is made up of 10 amino acids. This chain's CDR3 is CSVSRDGYTF. The CDR3 DNA reads as TGCAGCGTCTCTCGGGACGGCTACACCTTC.

The J gene is TRBJ2-5, the V gene TRBV5-8, with D possibly matching TRBD2 (5 bases). Germline V gives CDR1 SGHTS, CDR2 YDEGEE. With 5 bases removed from V and 5 bases from J, the gap between germline ends came to 13 bases. The length of the CDR3 is 13 residues. CDR3 sequence: CASSRGPGETQYF. The CDR3 DNA reads as TGTGCCAGCAGTCGAGGGCCGGGGGAGACCCAGTACTTC.

DNA of the CDR3: TGTGCCAGCAGCTCAGTGGGGGGCACAGATACGCAGTATTTT. Translating gives CASSSVGGTDTQYF. The chain is built from TRBV7-3 and TRBJ2-3; D possibly matches TRBD1 or TRBD2 (5 bases each). Deletions cut 4 bases from V and 1 base from J, with 9 bases between. CDR3 size: 14 residues. From germline, CDR1 is SGHTA and CDR2 FQGTGA.

The V gene is TRBV2, the J gene TRBJ2-1, with TRBD2 matching over 16 bases. Germline lookup yields CDR1 SNHLY and CDR2 FYNNEI. V was clipped by 7 bases and J by 0 bases; unmatched bases: 12. The CDR3 covers 20 residues. CDR3 sequence reads: CASTEGTSGRDLSSYNEQFF. In DNA, the CDR3 is TGTGCCAGCACCGAGGGGACTAGCGGGAGGGACTTGAGCTCCTACAATGAGCAGTTCTTC. The full variable domain, in which reference TRBV2 and TRBJ2-1 provide the parts outside the CDR3, is EPEVTQTPSHQVTQMGQEVILRCVPISNHLYFYWYRQILGQKVEFLVSFYNNEISEKSEIFDDQFSVERPDGSNFTLKIRSTKLEDSAMYFCASTEGTSGRDLSSYNEQFFGPGTRLTVL.

The V call is TRBV27, the J call TRBJ2-1; TRBD2 matches 10 bases. The germline gives CDR1 MNHEY, CDR2 SMNVEV (reference sequence). CDR3 size: 15 residues. With 4 bases clipped from V and 9 bases from J, the junction kept 9 bases outside the gene matches. This CDR3 reads CASSSLAGGVTEQFF. CDR3 DNA sequence: TGTGCCAGCAGTTCCTTAGCGGGAGGAGTCACTGAGCAGTTCTTC.

This clone was seen only once. This chain connects TRBV25-1 to TRBJ1-3; D unresolved. The V gene's germline CDR1 is MGHDK and CDR2 SYGVNS. The germline V and J ends were trimmed by 0 bases and 0 bases, with 6 bases remaining between them. The length of the CDR3 is 15 residues. CDR3 bases: TGTGCCAGCAGTGAATATAGGGACTCTGGAAACACCATATATTTT. Translated, it gives CASSEYRDSGNTIYF.